This T cell receptor beta chain stems from a study of regulatory T cells in long-lasting Graves disease. This clonotype was recorded many times. CDR3 regions were amplified by Arm-PCR using iRepertoire HTBI primers to build TCR beta libraries. TCRdb reprocessed the multiplex PCR reads via MiXCR and lists one record per CDR3 protein. The sample contains around 470,000 distinct CDR3 sequences, 14% of which appear only once. Trimming removed 2 bases at V and 0 bases at J, with 12 bases between. CDR3 length: 16 amino acids. Germline V gives CDR1 SGHTA, CDR2 FQGTGA. Documented time point: newly diagnosed GD, antithyroid drugs for less than 3 months. TCR sequences were obtained from RNA taken from PBMCs. The same specimen was also included in a second study, on T cells in Graves' hyperthyroidism and ophthalmopathy.

The rearrangement uses TRBV7-3 and TRBJ2-3; D perhaps matches TRBD1 (6 bases). Specimen: peripheral blood mononuclear cells (PBMCs), collected at new diagnosis, from a patient treated with antithyroid drugs. This sequence originates from a woman between 45 and 65 years old with Graves disease. This CDR3 reads CASSLWAGDSTDTQYF. CDR3 DNA sequence: TGTGCCAGCAGCTTATGGGCAGGGGACAGCACAGATACGCAGTATTTT.